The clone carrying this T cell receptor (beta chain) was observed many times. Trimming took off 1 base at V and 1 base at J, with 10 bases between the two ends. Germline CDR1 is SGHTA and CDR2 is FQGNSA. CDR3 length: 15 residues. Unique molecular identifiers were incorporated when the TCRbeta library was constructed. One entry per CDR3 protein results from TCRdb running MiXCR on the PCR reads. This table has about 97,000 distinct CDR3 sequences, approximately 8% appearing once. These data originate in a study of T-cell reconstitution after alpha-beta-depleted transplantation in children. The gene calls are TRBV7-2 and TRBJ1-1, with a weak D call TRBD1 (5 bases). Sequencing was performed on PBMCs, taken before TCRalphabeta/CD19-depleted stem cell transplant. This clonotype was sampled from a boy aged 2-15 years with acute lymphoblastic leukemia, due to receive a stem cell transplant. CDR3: CASSLVRGTNTEAFF. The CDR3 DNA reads TGTGCCAGCAGCTTAGTACGGGGGACGAACACTGAAGCTTTCTTT.